This T cell receptor beta chain stems from a study of immune evolution from preneoplasia to lung adenocarcinoma. Study in general: HLA loss of heterozygosity: approximately 7.5% AIS, over 12% MIA, approximately 31% ADC, none AAH. Study results and caveats: Clonality was highest in normal lung, lower in later-stage lesions apparently.

For this clone: As yet, its antigen is unknown.

Macro-dissection enriched premalignant or tumor cells before nucleic acid extraction. Using immunoSEQ multiplex PCR, the repertoire was profiled, and TCRdb retains in-frame clones only, with some absent. The sample has some 12,000 clones; 80% to 90% are singletons. Trimming removed 4 bases from V and 5 bases from J, with 6 bases in between. This CDR3 has 12 residues. The germline V gene has CDR1 SGHTA and CDR2 FQGNSA. The rearrangement joins TRBV7-2 to TRBJ2-1; D unclear. The clonotype originates from an older person with invasive lung adenocarcinoma. The sample was FFPE invasive lung adenocarcinoma tissue. CDR3 bases: TGTGCCAGCAGCTGGGTGAACAATGAGCAGTTCTTC. This codes for CASSWVNNEQFF. The full variable domain, completed using reference TRBV7-2 and TRBJ2-1, is GAGVSQSPSNKVTEKGKDVELRCDPISGHTALYWYRQSLGQGLEFLIYFQGNSAPDKSGLPSDRFSAERTGGSVSTLTIQRTQQEDSAVYLCASSWVNNEQFFGPGTRLTVL.